This TCR beta chain was sequenced during a study of CD8 T cells in ankylosing spondylitis. MiXCR, applied by TCRdb to the 5' RACE reads, yields one record per CDR3 protein. The sample holds roughly 440,000 distinct CDR3 sequences; about 15% are singletons and the top ten take 1%. Turning to this clonotype: Its antigen is not known.

CDR1 and CDR2 from the germline V gene are DFQATT and SNEGSKA (reference sequence). The CDR3 contains 15 residues. Trimming cost V 5 bases and J 1 base; bases outside gene matches: 7. Study findings and constraints: Made up of roughly 8 highly homologous variants, a TCR beta motif appeared characteristic of ankylosing spondylitis blood. Both synovial fluid and blood in reactive arthritis had previously been reported to carry some motif variants.

The sample taken for sequencing was blood, either unsorted or a sorted T cell fraction (not recorded which). V gene TRBV20-1 combines with J gene TRBJ1-5; 8 positions match TRBD1. The receptor's source is a male donor with ankylosing spondylitis. The CDR3 region is CSAVRTGMSNQPQHF. CDR3 nucleotide sequence: TGCAGTGCTGTTCGGACAGGGATGAGCAATCAGCCCCAGCATTTT.